This T cell receptor beta chain was documented in a study of response to subunit inactivated influenza vaccine. MiXCR was run by TCRdb on the RT-PCR reads, yielding one entry per CDR3 protein. The sample holds fewer than 650,000 distinct CDR3 sequences; roughly 13% are singletons and the top ten take about an eighth. The source of this sequence is a man aged 50 to 59 who received an inactivated influenza vaccine. The starting material was PBMCs from blood, obtained roughly 6 weeks after vaccination.

The CDR3 nucleotides are TGCGCCAGCAGCCCTGGACAGACAGATACGCAGTATTTT. Its protein is CASSPGQTDTQYF. The chain has TRBV5-1 and TRBJ2-3; possible D gene TRBD1, 6 bases. Germline V gene lookup returns CDR1 SGHRS and CDR2 YFSETQ. Between the trimmed V and J ends, which lost 4 bases and 3 bases, there was a span of 9 bases. The CDR3 extends over 13 amino acids.